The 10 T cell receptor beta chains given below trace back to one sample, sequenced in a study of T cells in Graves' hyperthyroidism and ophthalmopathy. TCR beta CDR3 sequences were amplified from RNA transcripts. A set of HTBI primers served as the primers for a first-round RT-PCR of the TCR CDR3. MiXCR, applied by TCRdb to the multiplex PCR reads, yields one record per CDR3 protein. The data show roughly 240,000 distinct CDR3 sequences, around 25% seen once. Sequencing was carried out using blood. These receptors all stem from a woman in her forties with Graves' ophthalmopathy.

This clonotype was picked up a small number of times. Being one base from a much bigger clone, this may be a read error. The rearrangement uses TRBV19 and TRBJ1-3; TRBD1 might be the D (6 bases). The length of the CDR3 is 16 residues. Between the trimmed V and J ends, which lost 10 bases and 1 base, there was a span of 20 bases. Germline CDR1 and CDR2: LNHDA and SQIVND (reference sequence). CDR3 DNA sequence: TGTGCCATTAGCATCAACAGGGTACCATCTGGAAACACCATATATTTT. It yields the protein CAISINRVPSGNTIYF.

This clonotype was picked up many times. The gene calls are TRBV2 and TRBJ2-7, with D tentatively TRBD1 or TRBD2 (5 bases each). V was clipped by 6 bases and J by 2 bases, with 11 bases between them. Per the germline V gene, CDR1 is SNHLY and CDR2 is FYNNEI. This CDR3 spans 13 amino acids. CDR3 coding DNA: TGTGCCAGCAGGAGGGACGGGCCCTACGAGCAGTACTTC. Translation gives CASRRDGPYEQYF.

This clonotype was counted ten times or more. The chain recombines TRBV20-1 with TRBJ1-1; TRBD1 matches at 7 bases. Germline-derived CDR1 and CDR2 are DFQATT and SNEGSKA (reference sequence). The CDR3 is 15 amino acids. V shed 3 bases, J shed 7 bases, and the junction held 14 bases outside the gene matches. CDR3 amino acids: CSASRTGLTGGEAFF. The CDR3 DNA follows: TGCAGTGCTAGTAGGACAGGACTAACGGGGGGTGAAGCTTTCTTT.

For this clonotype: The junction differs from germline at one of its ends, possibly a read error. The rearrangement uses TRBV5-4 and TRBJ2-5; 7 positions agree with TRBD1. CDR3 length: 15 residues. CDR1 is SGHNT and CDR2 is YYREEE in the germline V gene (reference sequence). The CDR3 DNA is TGTGCCAGCAGTAGGATAGGGGGCGTCCAAGAGGCCCAGTACTTC. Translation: CASSRIGGVQEAQYF.

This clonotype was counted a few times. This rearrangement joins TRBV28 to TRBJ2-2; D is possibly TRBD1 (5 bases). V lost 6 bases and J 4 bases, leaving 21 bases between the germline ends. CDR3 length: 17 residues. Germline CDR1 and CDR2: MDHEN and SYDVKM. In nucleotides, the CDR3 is TGTGCCAGCAGCCCGCCCTGGGGCCAGGGCGGCACCGGGGAGCTGTTTTTT. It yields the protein CASSPPWGQGGTGELFF.

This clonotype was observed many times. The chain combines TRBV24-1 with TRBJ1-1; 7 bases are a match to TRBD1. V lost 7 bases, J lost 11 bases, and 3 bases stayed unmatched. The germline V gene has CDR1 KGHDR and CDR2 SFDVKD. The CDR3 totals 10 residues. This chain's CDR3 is CATRQGRAFF. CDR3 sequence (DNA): TGTGCCACCAGACAGGGGAGGGCTTTCTTT.

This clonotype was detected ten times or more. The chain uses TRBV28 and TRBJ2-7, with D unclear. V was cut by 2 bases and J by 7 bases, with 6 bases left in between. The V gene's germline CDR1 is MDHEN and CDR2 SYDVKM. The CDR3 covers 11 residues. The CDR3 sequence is CASSLRTEQYF. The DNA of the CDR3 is TGTGCCAGCAGTTTACGTACTGAGCAGTACTTC. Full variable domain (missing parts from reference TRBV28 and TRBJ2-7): DVKVTQSSRYLVKRTGEKVFLECVQDMDHENMFWYRQDPGLGLRLIYFSYDVKMKEKGDIPEGYSVSREKKERFSLILESASTNQTSMYLCASSLRTEQYFGPGTRLTVT.

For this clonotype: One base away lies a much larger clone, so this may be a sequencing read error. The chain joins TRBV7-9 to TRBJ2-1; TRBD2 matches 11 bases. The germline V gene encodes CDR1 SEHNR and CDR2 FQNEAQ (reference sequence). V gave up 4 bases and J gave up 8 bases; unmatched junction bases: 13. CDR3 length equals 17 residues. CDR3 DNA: TGTGCCAGCAGCTCCGGGGAGGGACTAGCGGAGGAGGATGAGCAGTTCTTC. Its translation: CASSSGEGLAEEDEQFF.

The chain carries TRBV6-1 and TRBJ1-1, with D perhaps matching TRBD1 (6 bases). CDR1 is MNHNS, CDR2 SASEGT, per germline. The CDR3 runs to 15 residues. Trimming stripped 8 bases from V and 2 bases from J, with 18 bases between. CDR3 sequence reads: CASQSGADTNTEAFF. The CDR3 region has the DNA TGTGCCAGCCAGTCGGGGGCAGACACCAACACTGAAGCTTTCTTT.

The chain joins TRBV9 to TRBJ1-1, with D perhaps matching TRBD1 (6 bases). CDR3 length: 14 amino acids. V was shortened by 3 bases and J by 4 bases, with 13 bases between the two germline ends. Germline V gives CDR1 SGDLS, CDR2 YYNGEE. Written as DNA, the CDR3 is TGTGCCAGCAGCGAAATAACAGGGCCCACTGAAGCTTTCTTT. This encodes CASSEITGPTEAFF.